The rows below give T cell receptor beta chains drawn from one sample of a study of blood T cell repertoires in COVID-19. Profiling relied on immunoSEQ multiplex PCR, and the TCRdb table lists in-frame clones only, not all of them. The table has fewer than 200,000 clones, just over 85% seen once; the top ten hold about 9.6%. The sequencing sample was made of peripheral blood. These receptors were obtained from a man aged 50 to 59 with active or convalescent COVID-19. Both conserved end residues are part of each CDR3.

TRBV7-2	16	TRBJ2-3	CASSPWTGGMADTQYF
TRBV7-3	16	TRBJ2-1	CASSNLGHSYYNEQFF
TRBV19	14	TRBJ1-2	CASSISAGKYGYTF
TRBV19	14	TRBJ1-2	CASSRTGENSGYTF
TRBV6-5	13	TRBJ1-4	CASKAGGDEKLFF
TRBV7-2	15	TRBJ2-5	CASSLSTGAEETQYF
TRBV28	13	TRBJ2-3	CASSLEGTDTQYF
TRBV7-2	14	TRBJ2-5	CASSDGDRQETQYF
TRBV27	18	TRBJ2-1	CASNQQGAGTRDRGEQFF
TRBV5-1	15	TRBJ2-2	CASSLTSGVTGELFF
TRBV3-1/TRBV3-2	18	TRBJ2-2	CASSQLGDGVTNTGELFF
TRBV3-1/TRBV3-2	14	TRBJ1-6	CASSQERGSSPLHF
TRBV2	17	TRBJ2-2	CASREGLAGGNTGELFF
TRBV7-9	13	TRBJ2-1	CASSLGLADEQFF
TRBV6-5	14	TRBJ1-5	CASRGAGGGQPQHF
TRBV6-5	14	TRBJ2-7	CASSRTGKTNEQYF
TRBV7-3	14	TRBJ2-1	CASSLNLGRNEQFF
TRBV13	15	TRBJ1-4	CASSERTGENEKLFF
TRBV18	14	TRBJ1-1	CASSQGISNTEAFF
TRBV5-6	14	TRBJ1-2	CASSSRTGDYGYTF
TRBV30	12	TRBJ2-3	CAWSAQGDTQYF
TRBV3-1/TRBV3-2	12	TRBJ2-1	CTSSHSSWEQFF
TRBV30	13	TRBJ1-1	CAWSPGTGTEAFF
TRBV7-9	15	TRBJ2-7	CASTSRRDIDYEQYF
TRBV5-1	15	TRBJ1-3	CASSLAASSGNTIYF
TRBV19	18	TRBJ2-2	CASSPLNPGQTNTGELFF
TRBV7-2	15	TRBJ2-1	CASSLASGRYNEQFF
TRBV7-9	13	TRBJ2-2	CASSLWETGELFF
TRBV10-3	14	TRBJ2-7	CAIRGLAGPYEQYF
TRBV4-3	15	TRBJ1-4	CASSQEQGSNEKLFF
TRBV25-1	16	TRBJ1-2	CASSELGSRAGYGYTF
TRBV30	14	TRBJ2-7	CAWSARGFAYEQYF
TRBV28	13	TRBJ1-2	CASTIPTNYGYTF
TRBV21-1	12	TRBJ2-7	CASTTTDYEQYF
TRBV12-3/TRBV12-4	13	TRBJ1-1	CASTRTANTEAFF
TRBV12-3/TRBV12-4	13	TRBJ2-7	CASRGAVRYEQYF
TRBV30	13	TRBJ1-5	CAWSGQGVVPQHF
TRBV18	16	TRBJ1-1	CASSPPNRGAGTEAFF
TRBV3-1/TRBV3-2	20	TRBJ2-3	CASSRFPGLAGHRDLDTQYF
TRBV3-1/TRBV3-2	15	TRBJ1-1	CASSQGSGQGAEAFF
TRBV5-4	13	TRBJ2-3	CASRTGVDDTQYF
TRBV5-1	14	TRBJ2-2	CASSYKQGPGELFF
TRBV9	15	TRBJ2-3	CASSVVLAGTDTQYF
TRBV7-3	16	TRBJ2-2	CASSLMTSGNTGELFF
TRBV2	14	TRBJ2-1	CASSVQGVWNEQFF
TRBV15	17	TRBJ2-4	CATSTTRLLLAKNIQYF
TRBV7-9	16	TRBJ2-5	CASSPKGTGALETQYF
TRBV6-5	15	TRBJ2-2	CASSYRDFNTGELFF